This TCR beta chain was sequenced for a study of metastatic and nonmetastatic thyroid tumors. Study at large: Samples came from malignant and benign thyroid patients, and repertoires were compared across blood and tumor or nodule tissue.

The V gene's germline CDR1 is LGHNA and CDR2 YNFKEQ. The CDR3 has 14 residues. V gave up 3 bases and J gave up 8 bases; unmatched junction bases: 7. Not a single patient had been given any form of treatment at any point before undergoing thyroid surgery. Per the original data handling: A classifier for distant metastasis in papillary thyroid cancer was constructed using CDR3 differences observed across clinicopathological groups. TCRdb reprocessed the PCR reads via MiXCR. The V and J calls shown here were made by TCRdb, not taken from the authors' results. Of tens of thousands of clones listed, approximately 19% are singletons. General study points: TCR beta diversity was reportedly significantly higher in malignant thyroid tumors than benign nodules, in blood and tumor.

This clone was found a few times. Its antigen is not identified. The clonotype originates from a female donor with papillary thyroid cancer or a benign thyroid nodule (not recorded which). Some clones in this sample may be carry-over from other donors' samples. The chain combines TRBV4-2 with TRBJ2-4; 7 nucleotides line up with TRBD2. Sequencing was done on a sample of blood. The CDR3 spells CASSQVGGEDIQYF. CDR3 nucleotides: TGTGCCAGCAGCCAGGTGGGAGGGGAGGACATTCAGTACTTC.